Below are 18 T cell receptor beta chains sequenced from a single sample in a study of cytomegalovirus exposure and HLA in healthy donors. Primers: 60 Vbeta forward and 13 Jbeta reverse. Clones were read by immunoSEQ multiplex PCR, and TCRdb kept only the in-frame ones, dropping some. The sample consists of around 190,000 clones, approximately 86% of them appearing once. The specimen sequenced was PBMCs. These receptors all stem from a woman under 30 in good health and CMV-seronegative.

The V gene is TRBV7-6, the J gene TRBJ2-5, with 8 bases that match TRBD1. The germline gives CDR1 SGHVS, CDR2 FNYEAQ. V shed 3 bases and J 7 bases; nucleotides not matched to a gene: 7. This CDR3 comprises 14 residues. CDR3 sequence: CASSLGQASGTQYF. CDR3 nucleotide sequence: TGTGCCAGCAGCTTGGGACAGGCTTCGGGGACCCAGTACTTC.

This chain uses TRBV11-2 with TRBJ2-1; TRBD2 matches 8 bases. The CDR3 has 17 residues. Germline-derived CDR1 and CDR2 are SGHAT and FQNNGV. V trimming: 4 bases; J trimming: 6 bases; junction bases outside the gene matches: 14. CDR3 coding DNA: TGTGCCAGCAGCTCCCGGGGGAGCGGGAGCCTAGGCAATGAGCAGTTCTTC. Translated: CASSSRGSGSLGNEQFF.

This chain uses TRBV5-1 with TRBJ2-5; perhaps TRBD1 as D (5 bases). Deletions cut 0 bases from V and 0 bases from J, with 6 bases between. The germline gives CDR1 SGHRS, CDR2 YFSETQ. The CDR3 sequence is 14 residues long. CDR3 amino acids: CASSLGQNQETQYF. The CDR3 DNA reads TGCGCCAGCAGCTTGGGACAGAACCAAGAGACCCAGTACTTC.

The chain carries TRBV7-3 and TRBJ2-1, with D possibly being TRBD2 (6 bases). The CDR3 is 14 residues long. V lost 2 bases to trimming and J lost 8 bases, with 13 bases between them. CDR1 is SGHTA and CDR2 is FQGTGA in the germline V gene. CDR3 sequence: CASSLGGGVDEQFF. The DNA for the CDR3 is TGTGCCAGCAGCTTAGGGGGAGGAGTAGATGAGCAGTTCTTC.

The chain carries TRBV2 and TRBJ2-3; 9 bases align to TRBD2. CDR3 length equals 14 residues. Germline CDR1 SNHLY, CDR2 FYNNEI. With V trimmed by 5 bases and J by 1 base, 1 base remained unmatched. The CDR3 here is CASSRTSGTDTQYF. The CDR3 DNA is TGTGCCAGCAGTCGGACTAGCGGCACAGATACGCAGTATTTT.

This chain joins TRBV11-2 and TRBJ1-2; D is unclear. The CDR3 sequence is 14 residues long. Germline values: CDR1 SGHAT, CDR2 FQNNGV. V was clipped by 5 bases and J by 0 bases, with 10 bases between them. The CDR3 sequence: CASSPLQSNYGYTF. The CDR3 nucleotides are TGTGCCAGCAGCCCCCTGCAGTCTAACTATGGCTACACCTTC.

V gene TRBV7-3 combines with J gene TRBJ2-3, with 7 bases fitting TRBD2. V dropped 1 base and J dropped 1; count of bases not matched to a gene: 2. The CDR3 runs 15 residues. Germline V lookup: CDR1 SGHTA, CDR2 FQGTGA. The CDR3 region has the DNA TGTGCCAGCAGCTTAAAGGCGGGAGGCACAGATACGCAGTATTTT. It translates to CASSLKAGGTDTQYF.

The rearrangement joins TRBV7-6 to TRBJ1-5, with D possibly TRBD1 on 5 matching bases. V was shortened by 0 bases and J by 2 bases, with 11 bases between the two germline ends. Looked up from germline, CDR1 is SGHVS and CDR2 is FNYEAQ. The CDR3 spans 16 residues. The CDR3 sequence: CASSLAEGVGNQPQHF. The CDR3 DNA reads TGTGCCAGCAGCTTAGCGGAAGGGGTCGGCAATCAGCCCCAGCATTTT. Filled out from reference TRBV7-6 and TRBJ1-5, the complete variable domain reads GAGVSQSPRYKVTKRGQDVALRCDPISGHVSLYWYRQALGQGPEFLTYFNYEAQQDKSGLPNDRFSAERPEGSISTLTIQRTEQRDSAMYRCASSLAEGVGNQPQHFGDGTRLSIL.

This clone was observed a single time. The chain links TRBV30 to TRBJ1-1; 7 bases are shared with TRBD1. The CDR3 is 14 amino acids. CDR1 is GTSNPN, CDR2 SVGIG, per germline (reference sequence). After removal of 2 bases from V and 1 base from J, the junction contained 4 bases not matched to a gene. This CDR3 reads CAWSKGAQNTEAFF. CDR3 nucleotides: TGTGCCTGGAGTAAGGGGGCCCAGAACACTGAAGCTTTCTTT.

The chain links TRBV15 to TRBJ1-2; 8 nucleotides line up with TRBD1. Germline V CDR1 and CDR2: LNHNV, YYDKDF (reference sequence). V lost 0 bases to trimming and J lost 5 bases; unmatched junction nucleotides: 2. This CDR3 contains 14 residues. CDR3 DNA sequence: TGTGCCACCAGCAGAGACAGGGGGCGTTATGGCTACACCTTC. Translated: CATSRDRGRYGYTF.

This clone has just one count. The chain joins TRBV27 to TRBJ2-6; possibly TRBD1 for D (5 bases). Germline V gene sequence: CDR1 MNHEY, CDR2 SMNVEV (reference sequence). The CDR3 length is 16 residues. The germline V and J ends were trimmed by 3 bases and 4 bases, with 13 bases remaining between them. The CDR3 sequence: CASSFGRVRGANVLTF. The CDR3 nucleotides are TGTGCCAGCAGTTTCGGCAGGGTGAGGGGGGCCAACGTCCTGACTTTC.

The chain is built from TRBV27 and TRBJ2-7, with 8 bases lining up with TRBD1. CDR1 and CDR2 from the germline V gene are MNHEY and SMNVEV (reference sequence). The CDR3 contains 15 residues. With V trimmed by 5 bases and J by 3 bases, 9 bases remained unmatched. CDR3 amino acids: CASSPDGTGVYEQYF. CDR3 nucleotides: TGTGCCAGCAGTCCGGACGGGACAGGAGTCTACGAGCAGTACTTC.

This sequence joins TRBV6-1 and TRBJ2-1, with TRBD1 identical over 10 bases. The V gene's germline CDR1 is MNHNS and CDR2 SASEGT. The V and J ends lost 4 bases and 6 bases, in that order; junction bases with no gene match: 6. This CDR3 contains 15 residues. The CDR3 reads CASSVRGTGVNEQFF. The CDR3 DNA sequence: TGTGCCAGCAGTGTCCGGGGGACAGGGGTCAATGAGCAGTTCTTC.

The rearrangement joins TRBV7-9 to TRBJ1-2; 8 bases match TRBD1. V shed 6 bases and J 7 bases; nucleotides not matched to a gene: 13. Looked up from germline, CDR1 is SEHNR and CDR2 is FQNEAQ (reference sequence). The length of the CDR3 is 15 residues. CDR3 protein: CASSPGAGGGGGYTF. The DNA of the CDR3 is TGTGCCAGCAGTCCGGGGGCAGGGGGCGGCGGTGGCTACACCTTC.

This clone showed up just a few times. The chain has TRBV6-6 and TRBJ1-1; no reliable D call. V shed 0 bases and J shed 3 bases, with 11 bases lying between them. This CDR3 region has 15 residues. Germline lookup yields CDR1 MNHNY and CDR2 SVGAGI (reference sequence). The CDR3 reads CASSYSKAGDTEAFF. Written as DNA, the CDR3 is TGTGCCAGCAGTTACTCGAAGGCGGGAGACACTGAAGCTTTCTTT.

CDR3 DNA: TGCGCCAGCAGTCAATCCCATCCTAGCGGGAGTAGGGAGGAGCAGTACTTC. Translated: CASSQSHPSGSREEQYF. This chain uses TRBV23-1 with TRBJ2-7; 10 bases map to TRBD2. TRBV23-1 is an open reading frame whose function is uncertain. The CDR3 totals 17 residues. The J segment lost 7 bases and the V segment lost 0 bases, leaving 12 bases of the junction unmatched.

The chain couples TRBV7-9 to TRBJ1-3, with a tentative D call TRBD1 (5 bases). Trimming removed 0 bases at V and 4 bases at J, with 13 bases between. This CDR3 is built from 16 residues. Germline V gene lookup returns CDR1 SEHNR and CDR2 FQNEAQ (reference sequence). The CDR3 DNA is TGTGCCAGCAGCTTAGCGGGAAGGGGTTCAGGAAACACCATATATTTT. Translation: CASSLAGRGSGNTIYF.

This chain links TRBV6-6 with TRBJ1-1; tentative D call: TRBD1 (6 bases). Germline loops: CDR1 MNHNY, CDR2 SVGAGI (reference sequence). V gave up 2 bases and J gave up 1 base, with 8 bases separating them. CDR3 length equals 14 residues. The CDR3 bases are TGTGCCAGCAGTTACGGCAGGGGGAACACTGAAGCTTTCTTT. It codes for CASSYGRGNTEAFF.